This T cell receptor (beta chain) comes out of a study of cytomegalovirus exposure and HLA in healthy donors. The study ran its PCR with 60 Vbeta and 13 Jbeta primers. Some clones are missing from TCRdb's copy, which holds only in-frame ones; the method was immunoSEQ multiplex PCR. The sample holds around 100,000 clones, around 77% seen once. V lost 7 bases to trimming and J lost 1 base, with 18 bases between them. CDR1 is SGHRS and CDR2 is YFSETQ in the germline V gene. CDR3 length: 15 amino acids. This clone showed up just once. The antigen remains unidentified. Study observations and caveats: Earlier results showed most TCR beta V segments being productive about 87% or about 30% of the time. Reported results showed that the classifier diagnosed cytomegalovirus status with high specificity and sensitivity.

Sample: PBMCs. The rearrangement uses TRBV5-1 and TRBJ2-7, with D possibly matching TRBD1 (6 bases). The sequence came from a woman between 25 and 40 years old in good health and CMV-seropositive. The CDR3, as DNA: TGCGCCAGCGCCGGCGGCAGGGGTGTATCCTACGAGCAGTACTTC. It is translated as CASAGGRGVSYEQYF.